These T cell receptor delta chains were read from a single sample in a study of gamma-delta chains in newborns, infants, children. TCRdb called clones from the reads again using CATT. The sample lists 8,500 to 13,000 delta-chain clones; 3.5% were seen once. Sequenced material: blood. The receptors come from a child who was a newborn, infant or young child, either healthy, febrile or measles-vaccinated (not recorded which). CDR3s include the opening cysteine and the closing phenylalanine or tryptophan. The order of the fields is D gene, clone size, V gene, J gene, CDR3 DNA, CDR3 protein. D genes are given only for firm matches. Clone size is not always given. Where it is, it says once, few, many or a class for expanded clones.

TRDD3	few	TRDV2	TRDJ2	TGTGCCTGTGACACCGTCGGGGGATACGCCCCTCATTTGACAGCACAACTCTTCTTT	CACDTVGGYAPHLTAQLFF
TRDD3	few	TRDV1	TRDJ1	TGTGCTCTTGGGGACTCCTCATTCCCCGGGGGATACGTGGGCGATAAACTCATCTTT	CALGDSSFPGGYVGDKLIF
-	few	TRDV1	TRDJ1	TGTGCTCTTGGGGAACCCTTCCCGATCCTTTCCGATAAACTCATCTTT	CALGEPFPILSDKLIF
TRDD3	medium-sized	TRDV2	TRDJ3	TGTGCCTGTGACCTCTTGGACGGGGGATACAAGGGGAGCTCCTGGGACACCCGACAGATGTTTTTC	CACDLLDGGYKGSSWDTRQMFF
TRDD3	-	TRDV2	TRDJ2	TGTGCCTGTGACGTTCTTACTGGGGGCCGCTCCTCTTTGACAGCACAACTCTTCTTT	CACDVLTGGRSSLTAQLFF
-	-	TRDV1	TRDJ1	TGTGCTCTTGGGGAACTACCCTCCTACGAACTCATCTTT	CALGELPSYELIF
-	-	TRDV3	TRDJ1	TGTGCCTTTGGCCAGTACACCGATAAACTCATCTTT	CAFGQYTDKLIF
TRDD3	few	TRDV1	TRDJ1	TGTGCTCTTGGGGAACTGGGTGGTCTGGGGGATGGAGGCGATAAACTCATCTTT	CALGELGGLGDGGDKLIF
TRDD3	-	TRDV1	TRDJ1	TGTGCTCTTGGGGGGAGCTCGGGACTGGGGGGCGCCACCGACAAACTCATCTTT	CALGGSSGLGGATDKLIF
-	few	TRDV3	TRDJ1	TGTGCCTTTGATTCGGGGCACCGGGATAAACTCATCTTT	CAFDSGHRDKLIF
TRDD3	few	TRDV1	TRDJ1	TGTGCTCTTGGGGAACTAGGATGTTCCTCCAAACGGGCAAAGCAAAGACTGGGGGTGGAAACCACCGATAAACTCATCTTT	CALGELGCSSKRAKQRLGVETTDKLIF
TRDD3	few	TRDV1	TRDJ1	TGTGCTCTTGGGCCTAACACACCCAGACTGGGGGCCCCCACCGATAAACTCATCTTT	CALGPNTPRLGAPTDKLIF
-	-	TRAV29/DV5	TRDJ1	-	CSVLLCSKPRTVTDKLIF
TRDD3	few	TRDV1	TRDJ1	TGTGCTCTTGGGGAACCCCCTTCCTACCCCCCACTGGGGGATACGCCCAAACTCATCTTT	CALGEPPSYPPLGDTPKLIF
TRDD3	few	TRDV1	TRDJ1	TGTGCTCTTGGGCCGCGTGGGGGACCACCCCTGTACACCGATAAACTCATCTTT	CALGPRGGPPLYTDKLIF
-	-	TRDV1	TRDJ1	TGTGCTCTTGGGGAACTAGGAAATGAGTTGTATTGGGGGTCCCCCGATAAACTCATCTTT	CALGELGNELYWGSPDKLIF
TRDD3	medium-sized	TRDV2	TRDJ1	TGTGCCTGTGACACCGTCTTAGCTGGGGGATACGAGGGACTCATCTTT	CACDTVLAGGYEGLIF
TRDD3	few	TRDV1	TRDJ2	TGTGCTCTTGGGTATTGCGCGAGAGGGGATACGTGCTTGACAGCACAACTCTTCTTT	CALGYCARGDTCLTAQLFF
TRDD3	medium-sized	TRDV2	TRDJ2	TGTGCCTGTGACACCGTCGGGGATAGGACAGCACAACTCTTCTTT	CACDTVGDRTAQLFF
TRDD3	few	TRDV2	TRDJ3	TGTGCCTGTGACACCGTACTGGGAGGGGATACAAACCCTTCATTTGATTCCTCCTGGGACACCCGACAGATGTTTTTC	CACDTVLGGDTNPSFDSSWDTRQMFF
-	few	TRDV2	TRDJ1	TGTGCCTGTGACGCCCTAGAGGAGACCGATAAACTCATCTTT	CACDALEETDKLIF
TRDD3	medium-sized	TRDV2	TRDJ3	TGTGCCTGTGACACGGCTGGGGGAAGCTCCTGGGACACCCGACAGATGTTTTTC	CACDTAGGSSWDTRQMFF
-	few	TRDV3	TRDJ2	TGTGCCTTTAGACCCGTCCTTCTTACGGGCTGGGCGTCCTATACGACAGCACAACTCTTCTTT	CAFRPVLLTGWASYTTAQLFF
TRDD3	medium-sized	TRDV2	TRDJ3	TGTGCCTGTGACGGTACTGGGGGGTCCTGGGACACCCGACAGATGTTTTTC	CACDGTGGSWDTRQMFF
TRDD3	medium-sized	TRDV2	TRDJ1	TGTGCCTGTGACACCGTTGGGACTGGGGGATACGGTAAGACCGATAAACTCATCTTT	CACDTVGTGGYGKTDKLIF
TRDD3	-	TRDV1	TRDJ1	TGTGCTCTTGGGGAATACCCGAACTGGGGGATCGGGGGACAGTACACCGATAAACTCATCTTT	CALGEYPNWGIGGQYTDKLIF
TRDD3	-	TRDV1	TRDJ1	TGTGCTCTTGGGGAACTTCCGCGATCCGTACTGGGGGAGACCGACACCGATAAACTCATCTTT	CALGELPRSVLGETDTDKLIF
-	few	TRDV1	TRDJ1	TGTGCTCTTGGGGAGCTATCGTATCACCCAAGATGGTATCCGACCGATAAACTCATCTTT	CALGELSYHPRWYPTDKLIF
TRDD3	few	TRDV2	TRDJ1	TGTGCCTGTGAGGATGGGGGATATTGTAAACTCATCTTT	CACEDGGYCKLIF